A single sample gave rise to the 24 T cell receptor beta chains below, sequenced in a study of tumor and adjacent non-tumor tissue in lung cancer. The library came from three nested PCR rounds adapted from ARM-PCR protocols. TCRdb passed the multiplex PCR reads through MiXCR, listing each CDR3 protein once. The table records 65,000 to 90,000 distinct CDR3 sequences, 80% of them present only once. This sample's RNA came from whole unsorted tissue. The sample consisted of lung tumor tissue. The receptors derive from a woman aged 45-65 years with non-small cell lung cancer.

This clonotype was counted ten times or more. A read error may explain this, as a much larger clone is one base away. No conserved phenylalanine or tryptophan ends this CDR3, so it is likely a read error. This sequence joins TRBV6-5 and TRBJ2-7; TRBD2 matches 14 bases. The germline V gene has CDR1 MNHEY and CDR2 SVGAGI. The V segment lost 4 bases and the J segment 9 bases; nucleotides outside the gene matches: 14. The CDR3 consists of 17 residues. The CDR3 is CASSSATGTSGSRLQYS. CDR3 DNA sequence: TGTGCCAGCAGTTCCGCTACCGGGACTAGCGGGAGTCGTTTGCAGTACTCC.

In the case of this clonotype: At one end the junction does not follow the germline gene, possibly because of a read error. The rearrangement links TRBV28 to TRBJ1-5, with D unclear. The CDR3 length is 11 residues. The V gene's germline CDR1 is MDHEN and CDR2 SYDVKM. CDR3 bases: TGTGCCAGCAGCACGAACCAGCCCCAGCTTTTT. It yields the protein CASSTNQPQLF.

About this clonotype: The junction departs from the called germline gene at one end, perhaps through a read error. The V call is TRBV29-1, the J call TRBJ1-2, with D perhaps matching TRBD1 (6 bases). This CDR3 region has 12 residues. CDR1 and CDR2 from the germline V gene are SQVTM and ANQGSEA. The CDR3 nucleotides are TGCAGCGCCTTGGGGGGCGACTATGGCCACACCTTC. Its translation is CSALGGDYGHTF. Combining the CDR3 with reference TRBV29-1 and TRBJ1-2 gives the whole variable domain SAVISQKPSRDICQRGTSLTIQCQVDSQVTMMFWYRQQPGQSLTLIATANQGSEATYESGFVIDKFPISRPNLTFSTLTVSNMSPEDSSIYLCSALGGDYGHTFGSGTRLTVV.

Concerning this clonotype: One end of the junction varies from germline; a read error may be responsible. The chain employs TRBV24-1 and TRBJ2-3; the match to TRBD1 covers 8 bases. The CDR3 has 15 amino acids. The germline V gene encodes CDR1 KGHDR and CDR2 SFDVKD. CDR3 nucleotide sequence: TGTGTCACCAGTGATTTACAGGGGGACACAGATACACAGTATTTT. Amino acid sequence: CVTSDLQGDTDTQYF.

Concerning this clonotype: The junction departs from germline at one end; a sequencing error may be responsible. CDR3 nucleotide sequence: TGCGCCAGCAGCTTTGCGGGGGCCCCCTACGACCAGTACTTC. The encoded protein is CASSFAGAPYDQYF. The rearrangement links TRBV5-6 to TRBJ2-7, with D possibly being TRBD2 (7 bases). In germline, CDR1 is SGHDT, CDR2 YYEEEE. The CDR3 runs to 14 residues.

On this clonotype itself: The conserved phenylalanine or tryptophan normally closing the CDR3 is absent here, so this likely arose from a read error. The chain is built from TRBV4-1 and TRBJ2-7; 9 bases align to TRBD2. CDR1 is MGHRA and CDR2 is YSYEKL in the germline V gene. The V segment lost 7 bases and the J segment 4 bases; nucleotides outside the gene matches: 11. This CDR3 has 15 residues. In DNA, the CDR3 is TGCGCCAGCACCCAGTTAGCGGGAGTGTGGTACGAGCAGTACTTA. Its protein product is CASTQLAGVWYEQYL.

Notes on this clonotype: The junction does not match germline at one end; this may be a read error. The chain employs TRBV20-1 and TRBJ2-3, with D possibly matching TRBD1 (5 bases). Germline assignment: CDR1 DFQATT and CDR2 SNEGSKA (reference sequence). The length of the CDR3 is 15 residues. CDR3 coding DNA: TGCAGTGCTAGAGAGCCAGGACAAGTCACAGATATGCAGTATTTT. It translates to CSAREPGQVTDMQYF.

With respect to this clonotype: Germline and junction disagree at one end, which may indicate a read error. This rearrangement joins TRBV4-1 to TRBJ2-5; TRBD1 matches 10 bases. The length of the CDR3 is 13 residues. CDR1 is MGHRA, CDR2 YSYEKL, per germline. The CDR3 nucleotides are TGCGCCAGTGGACAGGGGGTTTCAGAGATCCAGTACTTC. Protein product: CASGQGVSEIQYF.

This clonotype was picked up a small number of times. This likely comes from a read error, as the CDR3 has no conserved phenylalanine or tryptophan at its end. The limits of the CDR3 on the DNA are not certain, so only TCRdb's listed CDR3 is given. The chain joins TRBV28 to TRBJ2-1; TRBD1, the D gene given by the table, was not confirmed from the DNA. The CDR3 is 12 amino acids long, termini counted. The germline gives CDR1 MDHEN, CDR2 SYDVKM. The CDR3 region is CASSPTNGGGAL.

The chain joins TRBV11-3 to TRBJ1-4; D may be TRBD1 (5 bases). With 0 bases removed from V and 4 bases from J, the gap between germline ends came to 18 bases. Germline CDR1 SGHNT, CDR2 YENEEA. This CDR3 is built from 18 residues. The CDR3 DNA reads as TGTGCCAGCAGCTTAGAAGTTGGAGGGGAGAATGGTAATGAAAAACTGTTTTTT. Protein: CASSLEVGGENGNEKLFF.

This clonotype occurred a few times. A much larger clonotype is one base distant, so this may be a read error. This chain connects TRBV24-1 to TRBJ2-3; 7 bases align to TRBD1. With 3 bases clipped from V and 3 bases from J, the junction kept 5 bases outside the gene matches. This CDR3 is 15 amino acids long. Per the germline V gene, CDR1 is KGHDR and CDR2 is SFDVKD. The CDR3 DNA follows: TGTGCCACCAGTGATCAAGGGGGCGCGACAGATACGCAGTATTTT. Translation: CATSDQGGATDTQYF.

Comments on this clonotype: The junction departs from the called germline gene at one end, perhaps through a read error. The chain carries TRBV20-1 and TRBJ2-1; the match to TRBD2 covers 7 bases. There are 12 residues in the CDR3. Germline CDR1 reads DFQATT; CDR2 reads SNEGSKA (reference sequence). CDR3 bases: TGCGGTGCTACCCCGCGGGGGAATGAACAGTTCTTC. Its protein product is CGATPRGNEQFF.

The genes are TRBV11-1 and TRBJ1-1; D is unclear. V was trimmed by 1 base and J by 10 bases, leaving 19 bases between them. The CDR3 totals 15 residues. Germline V lookup: CDR1 SGHAT, CDR2 FQDESV (reference sequence). The CDR3 spells CASSLDTGEGIVAFF. The CDR3 DNA follows: TGTGCCAGCAGCTTAGATACTGGGGAGGGCATTGTAGCTTTCTTT.

Concerning this clonotype itself: At one end the junction does not follow the germline gene, possibly because of a read error. CDR3 DNA sequence: TGTGCCAGCAGTTATCCCCTGCTAGCGGGAGAAGAAGAGCAGTATTTC. It translates to CASSYPLLAGEEEQYF. This rearrangement joins TRBV6-2 or TRBV6-3 to TRBJ2-7; 10 bases map to TRBD2. This CDR3 comprises 16 residues. Germline V gene lookup returns CDR1 MNHEY and CDR2 SVGEGT.

The J gene is TRBJ1-2, the V gene TRBV28; 7 nucleotides line up with TRBD1. Germline V lookup: CDR1 MDHEN, CDR2 SYDVKM. This CDR3 has 15 residues. V dropped 6 bases and J dropped 5; count of bases not matched to a gene: 12. The CDR3 spells CASRSGTADTYGYTF. The CDR3 DNA reads as TGTGCCAGCAGATCCGGGACAGCCGATACATATGGCTACACCTTC.

In the case of this clonotype: One end of the junction fails to match germline, which may point to a read error. The genes are TRBV12-3 or TRBV12-4 and TRBJ2-6; D possibly matches TRBD1 or TRBD2 (5 bases each). The CDR3 has 16 amino acids. This chain's CDR3 is CASSLLGGLRANILTF. DNA for the CDR3: TGTGCCAGCAGCCTCCTTGGGGGTCTGAGGGCCAACATCCTGACTTTC.

Remarks on this clonotype: At one of its ends the junction is not consistent with the germline gene, which may arise from a read error. The chain is built from TRBV6-1 and TRBJ1-4, with TRBD1 matching 9 bases. The CDR3 runs to 14 residues. Germline CDR1 MNHNS, CDR2 SASEGT. CDR3 in amino acids: CVSGRDRDDEKLFF. DNA of the CDR3: TGTGTCAGCGGCCGGGACAGGGATGATGAAAAACTGTTTTTT.

By sample fraction, this clonotype is medium-sized (0.01 to 0.1%). The chain recombines TRBV6-1 with TRBJ2-1; D may be TRBD2 (6 bases). Trimming removed 1 base at V and 1 base at J, with 11 bases between. Germline values: CDR1 MNHNS, CDR2 SASEGT. This CDR3 has 16 residues. Written as DNA, the CDR3 is TGTGCCAGCAGTGAAGAGGGCGGGACGTCCTACAATGAGCAGTTCTTC. Its translation is CASSEEGGTSYNEQFF.

The chain uses TRBV28 and TRBJ2-1, with D possibly being TRBD2 (6 bases). Germline values: CDR1 MDHEN, CDR2 SYDVKM. The CDR3 covers 15 residues. Trimming stripped 7 bases from V and 12 bases from J, with 25 bases between. The chain's CDR3 is CASKIGRTTYTVQFF. The CDR3 region has the DNA TGTGCCAGCAAAATCGGACGGACTACCTACACTGTGCAGTTCTTC. Based on the CDR3 plus reference TRBV28 and TRBJ2-1, the full variable domain is DVKVTQSSRYLVKRTGEKVFLECVQDMDHENMFWYRQDPGLGLRLIYFSYDVKMKEKGDIPEGYSVSREKKERFSLILESASTNQTSMYLCASKIGRTTYTVQFFGPGTRLTVL.

Note on this clonotype: One end of the junction is discordant with germline, which a read error may explain. The chain is built from TRBV11-2 and TRBJ2-1; 7 bases map to TRBD2. This CDR3 contains 17 residues. CDR1 and CDR2 (germline): SGHAT, FQNNGV. CDR3 in amino acids: CASTPEGGGSPYNEQLF. Here the CDR3 DNA reads TGTGCCAGCACTCCAGAGGGCGGGGGAAGCCCCTACAATGAGCAGTTATTC. Together with reference TRBV11-2 and TRBJ2-1, the CDR3 gives the full variable domain: EAGVAQSPRYKIIEKRQSVAFWCNPISGHATLYWYQQILGQGPKLLIQFQNNGVVDDSQLPKDRFSAERLKGVDSTLKIQPAKLEDSAVYLCASTPEGGGSPYNEQLFGPGTRLTVL.

Points on this clonotype: An end of the junction differs from the germline gene, which may be a read error. The rearrangement uses TRBV28 and TRBJ2-1, with TRBD1 identical over 10 bases. Germline V CDR1 and CDR2: MDHEN, SYDVKM. The length of the CDR3 is 15 residues. The chain's CDR3 is CVSSFGTGDNNEQFF. CDR3 DNA sequence: TGTGTCAGCAGTTTTGGGACAGGGGATAACAATGAGCAGTTCTTC.

In DNA, the CDR3 is TGCAGTGCTAGGGTAAGGGACGAGTATTACTTC. Translation gives CSARVRDEYYF. The chain combines TRBV20-1 with TRBJ2-7; either TRBD1 or TRBD2 may fit D (5 bases each). The CDR3 is 11 residues long. Trimming removed 3 bases at V and 13 bases at J, with 16 bases between. The V gene's germline CDR1 is DFQATT and CDR2 SNEGSKA (reference sequence).

With regard to this clonotype: Given the absence of the conserved phenylalanine or tryptophan at the CDR3 end, a read error is likely. Because the CDR3's place on the DNA is in doubt, the DNA is left out and the CDR3 is given as listed by TCRdb. This sequence joins TRBV29-1 and TRBJ1-2; the D call in the table, TRBD1, was not verified against the DNA. Germline CDR1 SQVTM, CDR2 ANQGSEA. Termini included, the CDR3 measures 12 amino acids. CDR3 loop: CSVEVGGYGYTL.

This clonotype is categorized as medium-sized. The CDR3 is CSVGRQGGVGGYTF. CDR3 in DNA: TGCAGCGTTGGAAGGCAGGGGGGAGTGGGTGGCTACACCTTC. The gene calls are TRBV29-1 and TRBJ1-2, with 7 positions matching TRBD1. The CDR3 is 14 residues long. CDR1 SQVTM and CDR2 ANQGSEA come from the germline V gene. The V and J ends lost 4 bases and 7 bases, in that order; junction bases with no gene match: 12. Filled out from reference TRBV29-1 and TRBJ1-2, the complete variable domain reads SAVISQKPSRDICQRGTSLTIQCQVDSQVTMMFWYRQQPGQSLTLIATANQGSEATYESGFVIDKFPISRPNLTFSTLTVSNMSPEDSSIYLCSVGRQGGVGGYTFGSGTRLTVV.